These T cell receptor beta chains were read from a single sample in a study of blood T cell repertoires in COVID-19. Clones were sequenced by immunoSEQ multiplex PCR, and TCRdb holds only the in-frame ones, with some missing. The sample shows about 210,000 clones, 83% of them seen only once. The sequenced material came from peripheral blood. Receptors were obtained from a woman aged 45-59 years with acute or convalescent COVID-19. Both conserved end residues are part of each CDR3. D genes are given only for firm matches. Part of the rows lack a size; the others show once, few, many or a class for expanded clones.

DNA: TGTGCCAGCAGCATACCGACAGGGAAGAACACCGGGGAGCTGTTTTTT
CDR3: CASSIPTGKNTGELFF
J: TRBJ2-2
D: TRBD1
size: .
V: TRBV11-2

DNA: TGTGCCAGCAGTTCACACCGCTCTGGAAACACCATATATTTT
CDR3: CASSSHRSGNTIYF
J: TRBJ1-3
D: .
size: .
V: TRBV6-5

DNA: TGTGCCAGCAGTTTTAAAGGGGGGGGGCTCGGAAATCAGCCCCAGCATTTT
CDR3: CASSFKGGGLGNQPQHF
J: TRBJ1-5
D: .
size: .
V: TRBV28

DNA: TGCGCCAGCAGCTTGGGGGGCGCTGGCTATGGCTACACCTTC
CDR3: CASSLGGAGYGYTF
J: TRBJ1-2
D: .
size: .
V: TRBV5-1

DNA: TGTGCCAGCAGCTTAGATCGGAGGGGATGCACAGATACGCAGTATTTT
CDR3: CASSLDRRGCTDTQYF
J: TRBJ2-3
D: .
size: .
V: TRBV11-3

DNA: TGCGCCAGCAGTGTCGACAGACAGGAACTGTTTTTT
CDR3: CASSVDRQELFF
J: TRBJ1-4
D: .
size: few
V: TRBV10-1

DNA: TGTGCCACCAGTGACTCTCTGACAGGACTCAATCAGCCCCAGCATTTT
CDR3: CATSDSLTGLNQPQHF
J: TRBJ1-5
D: .
size: .
V: TRBV24-1

DNA: TGTGCCAGCAGTTTACAGGGGACAGGGAGAATCGGGGAGCTGTTTTTT
CDR3: CASSLQGTGRIGELFF
J: TRBJ2-2
D: TRBD1
size: .
V: TRBV28

DNA: TGTGCCAGCTCAGTTACAGGGGGAAACTACGAGCAGTACTTC
CDR3: CASSVTGGNYEQYF
J: TRBJ2-7
D: TRBD1
size: .
V: TRBV18

DNA: TGCAGTGCTAGTGAAGATTCCCGGGACAGACAAGATTATTACCAAGAGACCCAGTACTTC
CDR3: CSASEDSRDRQDYYQETQYF
J: TRBJ2-5
D: TRBD1
size: once
V: TRBV20-1

DNA: TGTGCCACCAGTAGGGGACAGGGGTACCTCAATGAGCAGTTCTTC
CDR3: CATSRGQGYLNEQFF
J: TRBJ2-1
D: TRBD1
size: .
V: TRBV24-1

DNA: TGTGCCAGCAGCTGGTCCCGCGGCACAGATACGCAGTATTTT
CDR3: CASSWSRGTDTQYF
J: TRBJ2-3
D: .
size: once
V: TRBV2

DNA: TGTGCCACTAGGACCGGGGGAAACACCATATATTTT
CDR3: CATRTGGNTIYF
J: TRBJ1-3
D: .
size: .
V: TRBV19

DNA: TGCGCCAGCAGCCTGGGGGACAGGGGTGAAAAACTGTTTTTT
CDR3: CASSLGDRGEKLFF
J: TRBJ1-4
D: TRBD1
size: .
V: TRBV5-1

DNA: TGTGCCAGCAGCCAATGGACTAGCGGGAGCCCCGGGGAGCTGTTTTTT
CDR3: CASSQWTSGSPGELFF
J: TRBJ2-2
D: TRBD2
size: .
V: TRBV3-1/TRBV3-2

DNA: TGTGCCAGCTACCCAGGCTTCTCTGGAAACACCATATATTTT
CDR3: CASYPGFSGNTIYF
J: TRBJ1-3
D: .
size: .
V: TRBV28

DNA: TGTGCCAGCAGCTCCCGGGCAGGGGGCAGGTTGGAGCAGTACTTC
CDR3: CASSSRAGGRLEQYF
J: TRBJ2-7
D: TRBD1
size: .
V: TRBV11-1

DNA: TGTGCCAGCAGTGAAGGCCACCGACGTCAGGAAAATGAAAAACTGTTTTTT
CDR3: CASSEGHRRQENEKLFF
J: TRBJ1-4
D: .
size: few
V: TRBV6-1

DNA: TGTGCCAGCAGTGGAAGCGGGAGGGCCCAGAATGAGCAGTTCTTC
CDR3: CASSGSGRAQNEQFF
J: TRBJ2-1
D: TRBD2
size: .
V: TRBV27

DNA: TGTGCCAGCAGCCACAGACAGGGGGGAGATACGCAGTATTTT
CDR3: CASSHRQGGDTQYF
J: TRBJ2-3
D: TRBD1
size: .
V: TRBV3-1/TRBV3-2

DNA: TGTGCCACCAGCAAAGGGACAGGTCCTACCTACGAGCAGTACTTC
CDR3: CATSKGTGPTYEQYF
J: TRBJ2-7
D: TRBD1
size: .
V: TRBV15

DNA: TGTGCCAGCAGTGAGATTGATAGGGACTACTCCGAGCAGTACTTC
CDR3: CASSEIDRDYSEQYF
J: TRBJ2-7
D: TRBD2
size: .
V: TRBV2

DNA: TGTGCCAGCAGCTTAGATCGTATTCGCGAGCAGTACTTC
CDR3: CASSLDRIREQYF
J: TRBJ2-7
D: .
size: .
V: TRBV11-2

DNA: TGTGCCAGCAGCTTAGGGGACAGGTACTATGGCTACACCTTC
CDR3: CASSLGDRYYGYTF
J: TRBJ1-2
D: TRBD1
size: once
V: TRBV7-9

DNA: TGTGCCAGCAGCCCAGACTCTTCCTATAATTCACCCCTCCACTTT
CDR3: CASSPDSSYNSPLHF
J: TRBJ1-6
D: .
size: .
V: TRBV7-3

DNA: TGTGCCAGCAGCCAAGGACAGGGTCTTAACTACGAGCAGTACTTC
CDR3: CASSQGQGLNYEQYF
J: TRBJ2-7
D: TRBD1
size: .
V: TRBV4-2

DNA: TGTGCCAGCAGCTATACAGGGGGCGCTGGTGGCTACACCTTC
CDR3: CASSYTGGAGGYTF
J: TRBJ1-2
D: TRBD1
size: .
V: TRBV7-3

DNA: TGCAGCGTTGAAGATATCGGACAGGGCTCCGGGGAGCTGTTTTTT
CDR3: CSVEDIGQGSGELFF
J: TRBJ2-2
D: TRBD1
size: .
V: TRBV29-1

DNA: TGTGCCAGCAGTTCTTCTAGCGGGAAATTCTTGCGGGAGCTGTTTTTT
CDR3: CASSSSSGKFLRELFF
J: TRBJ2-2
D: TRBD2
size: .
V: TRBV6-5